This T cell receptor (beta chain) was sequenced for a study of PD-1 blockade in classical Hodgkin lymphoma. TCRdb keeps only in-frame clones here, not all; method: immunoSEQ multiplex PCR. The table shows tens of thousands of clones, with approximately 78% occurring only once. V was trimmed by 6 bases and J by 4 bases, leaving 4 bases between them. Per the germline V gene, CDR1 is ENHRY and CDR2 is SYGVKD. The CDR3 sequence is 11 residues long. The sample's time point: cycle 4 day 1 (C4D1), after more than five weeks of nivolumab. Relapses following autologous stem cell transplantation were seen in all patients, with brentuximab vedotin exposure varying. Researchers used magnetic negative selection to pull out pure CD4+ T cells from thawed PBMCs. The sample holds a few counts of this clone.

The sequencing here drew on CD4+ T cells from blood, taken before the fourth cycle of nivolumab. This sequence joins TRBV10-3 and TRBJ1-3, with D hard to call. This TCR was sampled from a human donor with classical Hodgkin lymphoma. DNA for the CDR3: TGTGCCATCAGCAGGGGAAACACCATATATTTT. Amino acids: CAISRGNTIYF.